This T cell receptor beta chain was recovered during a study of cytomegalovirus exposure and HLA in healthy donors. Looking at the study overall: In a previous analysis, around 120 million unique TCR beta sequences were found from 170 million or so T cells. Study results and caveats: Of the V segments, some could not be distinguished, including TRBV6-2 and TRBV6-3, and were excluded. Serostatus for CMV was the only available immune exposure information.

To note about this clone: What it binds is not known.

Nominally healthy donors were sampled, though unrecorded immune exposures were likely. Germline V gene data show CDR1 as SGDLS and CDR2 as YYNGEE. The V segment lost 0 bases and the J segment 4 bases; nucleotides outside the gene matches: 7. The CDR3 extends over 16 amino acids. The PCR had 60 Vbeta and 13 Jbeta primers. The method was immunoSEQ multiplex PCR; TCRdb's version includes in-frame clones alone and lacks a portion of them. Its table records roughly 120,000 clones. The specimen sequenced was PBMCs. V gene TRBV9 combines with J gene TRBJ1-3; TRBD1 aligns across 7 bases. The sequence came from a man between 18 and 29 years old in good health and CMV-seronegative. The CDR3 loop reads CASSVVGGALGNTIYF. The CDR3 bases are TGTGCCAGCAGCGTAGTAGGGGGCGCATTAGGAAACACCATATATTTT. The whole variable domain, remainder taken from reference TRBV9 and TRBJ1-3, is DSGVTQTPKHLITATGQRVTLRCSPRSGDLSVYWYQQSLDQGLQFLIQYYNGEERAKGNILERFSAQQFPDLHSELNLSSLELGDSALYFCASSVVGGALGNTIYFGEGSWLTVV.